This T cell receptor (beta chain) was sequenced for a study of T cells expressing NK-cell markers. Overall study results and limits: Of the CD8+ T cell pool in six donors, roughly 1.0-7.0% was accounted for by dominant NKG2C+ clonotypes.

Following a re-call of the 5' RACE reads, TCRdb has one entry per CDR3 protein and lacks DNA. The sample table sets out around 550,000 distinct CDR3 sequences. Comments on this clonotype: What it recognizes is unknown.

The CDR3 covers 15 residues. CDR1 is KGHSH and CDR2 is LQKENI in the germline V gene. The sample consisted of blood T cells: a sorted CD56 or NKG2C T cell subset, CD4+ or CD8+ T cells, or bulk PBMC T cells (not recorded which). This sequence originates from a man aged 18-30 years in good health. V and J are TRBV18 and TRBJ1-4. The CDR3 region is CASSPQATVNEKLFF. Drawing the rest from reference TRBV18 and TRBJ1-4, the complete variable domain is NAGVMQNPRHLVRRRGQEARLRCSPMKGHSHVYWYRQLPEEGLKFMVYLQKENIIDESGMPKERFSAEFPKEGPSILRIQQVVRGDSAAYFCASSPQATVNEKLFFGSGTQLSVL.